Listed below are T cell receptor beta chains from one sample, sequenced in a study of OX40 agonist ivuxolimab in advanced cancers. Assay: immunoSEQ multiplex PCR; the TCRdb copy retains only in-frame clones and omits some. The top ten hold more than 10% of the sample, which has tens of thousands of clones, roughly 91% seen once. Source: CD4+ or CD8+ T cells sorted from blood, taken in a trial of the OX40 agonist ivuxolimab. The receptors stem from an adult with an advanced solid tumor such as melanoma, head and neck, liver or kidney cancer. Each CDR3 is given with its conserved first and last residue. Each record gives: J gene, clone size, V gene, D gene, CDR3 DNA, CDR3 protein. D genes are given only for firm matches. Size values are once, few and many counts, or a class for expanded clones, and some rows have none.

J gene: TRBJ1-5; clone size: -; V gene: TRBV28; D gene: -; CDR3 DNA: TGTGCCAGCAGATGGGGCAGGTATAGCAATCAGCCCCAGCATTTT; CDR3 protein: CASRWGRYSNQPQHF
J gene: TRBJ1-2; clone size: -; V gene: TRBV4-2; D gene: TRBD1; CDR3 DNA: TGTGCCAGCAGCCAAGTGGGGGACAGGGGGCCAGGCTACACCTTC; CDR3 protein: CASSQVGDRGPGYTF
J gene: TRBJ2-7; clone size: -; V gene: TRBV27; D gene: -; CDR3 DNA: TGTGCCAGCAGTCCCCCAGCGCACGGGAGCTACGAGCAGTACTTC; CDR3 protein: CASSPPAHGSYEQYF
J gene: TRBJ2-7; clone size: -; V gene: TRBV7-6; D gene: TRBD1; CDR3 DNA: TGTGCCAGCAGCTCCGGGACAGGGGGCACCTACGAGCAGTACTTC; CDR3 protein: CASSSGTGGTYEQYF
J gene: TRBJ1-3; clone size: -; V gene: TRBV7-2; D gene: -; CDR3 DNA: TGTGCCAGCAGCTTGCCTGAGGCAGGAGGAAACACCATATATTTT; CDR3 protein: CASSLPEAGGNTIYF
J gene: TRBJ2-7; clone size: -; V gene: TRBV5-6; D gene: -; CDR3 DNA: TGTGCCAGCAGCTTGTTTGTCGACGGGGCTAACTACGAGCAGTACTTC; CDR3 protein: CASSLFVDGANYEQYF
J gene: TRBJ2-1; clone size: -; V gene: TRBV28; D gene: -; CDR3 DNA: TGTGCCCGACTTCCGGGCCTTGGCTCCTACAATGAGCAGTTCTTC; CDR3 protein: CARLPGLGSYNEQFF
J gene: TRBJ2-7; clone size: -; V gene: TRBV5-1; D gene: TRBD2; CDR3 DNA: TGCGCCAGCAGCTTGGAAGGGACTAGCGGGAGTAACGAGCAGTACTTC; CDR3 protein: CASSLEGTSGSNEQYF
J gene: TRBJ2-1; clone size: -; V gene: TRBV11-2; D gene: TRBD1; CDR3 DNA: TGTGCCAGCAGCCATGGGCATGGGACAGGGGAAGATGAGCAGTTCTTC; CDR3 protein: CASSHGHGTGEDEQFF
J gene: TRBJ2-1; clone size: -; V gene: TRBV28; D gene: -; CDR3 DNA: TGTGCCAGCAGTTGGGGGATCCGGAGAACCAGCTCCTACAATGAGCAGTTCTTC; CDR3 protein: CASSWGIRRTSSYNEQFF
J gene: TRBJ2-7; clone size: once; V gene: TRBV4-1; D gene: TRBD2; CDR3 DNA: TGCGCCAGCAGCCGGGGGACTAGCGGGAGTCAAGAGCAGTACTTC; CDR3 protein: CASSRGTSGSQEQYF
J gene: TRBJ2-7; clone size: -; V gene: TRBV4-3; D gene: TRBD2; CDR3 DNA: TGCGCCAGCAGCCAAGCAAGCGGGGCTACTTACGAGCAGTACTTC; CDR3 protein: CASSQASGATYEQYF
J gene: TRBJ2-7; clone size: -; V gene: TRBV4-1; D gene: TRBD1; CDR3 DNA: TGCGCCAGCAGCCAAGATGGGGGACAGGGGCTCGACTACGAGCAGTACTTC; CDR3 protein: CASSQDGGQGLDYEQYF
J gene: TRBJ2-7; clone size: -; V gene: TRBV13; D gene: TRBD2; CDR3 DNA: TGTGCCAGCAGCTCGACTAGCGGGAACGACGAGCAGTACTTC; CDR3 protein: CASSSTSGNDEQYF
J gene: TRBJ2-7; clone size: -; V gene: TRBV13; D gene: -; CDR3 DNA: TGTGCCAGCAGCTTTGGGGGGACCGACGAGCAGTACTTC; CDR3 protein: CASSFGGTDEQYF
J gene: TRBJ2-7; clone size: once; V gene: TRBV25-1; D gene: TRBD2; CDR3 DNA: TGTGCCAGCAGTGAATCCCCAGCGGGAGGGCCCCGCGAGCAGTACTTC; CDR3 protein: CASSESPAGGPREQYF
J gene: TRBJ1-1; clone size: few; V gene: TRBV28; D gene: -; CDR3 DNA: TGTGCCAGCAGTTTTCCGCCCTCAGACGCTGAAGCTTTCTTT; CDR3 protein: CASSFPPSDAEAFF
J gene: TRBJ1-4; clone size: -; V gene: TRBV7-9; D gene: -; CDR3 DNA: TGTGCCAGCAGCCCGGGGGGGCCTGGTGAAAAACTGTTTTTT; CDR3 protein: CASSPGGPGEKLFF
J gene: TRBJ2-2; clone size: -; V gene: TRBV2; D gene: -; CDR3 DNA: TGTGCCAGCCAAGGGGGGCCGGGGGACACCGGGGAGCTGTTTTTT; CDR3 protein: CASQGGPGDTGELFF
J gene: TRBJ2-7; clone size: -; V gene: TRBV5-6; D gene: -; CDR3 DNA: TGTGCCAGCAGCGACCTGACAGTTTCCTACGAGCAGTACTTC; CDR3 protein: CASSDLTVSYEQYF
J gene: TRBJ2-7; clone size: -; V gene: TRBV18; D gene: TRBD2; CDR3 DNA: TGTGCCAGCTCACCTTTCGGACTAGCGGGAGTCGGGGACTCCTACGAGCAGTACTTC; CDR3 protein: CASSPFGLAGVGDSYEQYF
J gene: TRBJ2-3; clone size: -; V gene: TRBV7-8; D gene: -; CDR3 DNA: TGTGCCAGCAGGCCCTCAGGAGGACTTCTCACAGATACGCAGTATTTT; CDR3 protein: CASRPSGGLLTDTQYF
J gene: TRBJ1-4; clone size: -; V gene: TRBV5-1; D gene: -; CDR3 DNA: TGCGCCAGCAGCTTGGAAGCAGGGAAACTGTTTTTT; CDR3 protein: CASSLEAGKLFF
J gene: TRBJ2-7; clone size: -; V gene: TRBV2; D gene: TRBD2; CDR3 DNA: TGTGCCACCGTGACTTGGCGGGAGACCTACGAGCAGTACTTC; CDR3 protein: CATVTWRETYEQYF
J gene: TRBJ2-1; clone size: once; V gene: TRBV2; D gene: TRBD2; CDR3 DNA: TGTGCCGACCTAGCGGGAGCCGACAATGAGCAGTTCTTC; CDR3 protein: CADLAGADNEQFF
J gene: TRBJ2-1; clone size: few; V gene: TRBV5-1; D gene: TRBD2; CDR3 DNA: TGCGCCAGCAGCTTGGAAGCGGGGACCTACAATGAGCAGTTCTTC; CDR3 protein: CASSLEAGTYNEQFF
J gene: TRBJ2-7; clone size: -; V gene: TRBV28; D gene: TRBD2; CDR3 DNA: TGTGCCAGCAGTTTTCGGGCCCCTAGCGGGGCCTACGAGCAGTACTTC; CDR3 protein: CASSFRAPSGAYEQYF
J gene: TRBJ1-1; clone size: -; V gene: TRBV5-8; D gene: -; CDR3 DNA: TGTGCCAGCAGCTTGGCTGGGGGCTCGACTGAAGCTTTCTTT; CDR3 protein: CASSLAGGSTEAFF
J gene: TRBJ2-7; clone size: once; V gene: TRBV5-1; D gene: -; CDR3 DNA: TGCGCCAGCAGCTTGGGAACCTACGAGCAGTACTTC; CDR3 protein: CASSLGTYEQYF
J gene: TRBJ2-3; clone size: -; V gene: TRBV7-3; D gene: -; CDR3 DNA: TGTGCCAGCAGCTTATGGGCAGGGGCGACAGATACGCAGTATTTT; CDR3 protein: CASSLWAGATDTQYF
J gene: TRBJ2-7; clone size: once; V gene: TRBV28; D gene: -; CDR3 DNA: TGTGCCAGCAGTTCAGGAGTCTTGGGGCGGGGGCAGTACTTC; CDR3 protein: CASSSGVLGRGQYF
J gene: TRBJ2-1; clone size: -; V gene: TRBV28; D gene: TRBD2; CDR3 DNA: TGTGCCAGCCTTGGGACTAGCGGGAGGCCACCCATTAATGAGCAGTTCTTC; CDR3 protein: CASLGTSGRPPINEQFF
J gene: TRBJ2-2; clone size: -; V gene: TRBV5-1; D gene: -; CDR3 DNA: TGCGCCAGCAGCTTGGCCACGGGAAGCACCGGGGAGCTGTTTTTT; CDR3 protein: CASSLATGSTGELFF
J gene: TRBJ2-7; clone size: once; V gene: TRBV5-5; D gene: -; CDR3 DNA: TGTGCCAGCAGCACCCCGGACAGTTCCTACGAGCAGTACTTC; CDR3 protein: CASSTPDSSYEQYF
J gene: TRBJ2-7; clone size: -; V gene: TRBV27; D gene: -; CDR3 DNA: TGTGCCAGCAGACTTCAGGTTTCCTACGAGCAGTACTTC; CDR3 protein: CASRLQVSYEQYF
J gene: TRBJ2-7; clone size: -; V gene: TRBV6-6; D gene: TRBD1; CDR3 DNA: TGTGCCAGCAGCCGACAGGGTTTGAGCTTCGAGCAGTACTTC; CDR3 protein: CASSRQGLSFEQYF
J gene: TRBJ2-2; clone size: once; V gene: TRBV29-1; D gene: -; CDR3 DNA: TGCAGCGTCGCCGGGACCCACACCGGGGAGCTGTTTTTT; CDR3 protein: CSVAGTHTGELFF
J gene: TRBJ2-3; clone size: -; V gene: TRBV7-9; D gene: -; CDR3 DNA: TGTGCCGGACTCCGACGGGGGTTCACAGATACGCAGTATTTT; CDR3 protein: CAGLRRGFTDTQYF
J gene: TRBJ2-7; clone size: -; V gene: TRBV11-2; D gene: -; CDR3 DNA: TGTGCCAGCAGCTTAAGGGGGACATTGGGGGCCGAGAGGGCCTACGAGCAGTACTTC; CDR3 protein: CASSLRGTLGAERAYEQYF
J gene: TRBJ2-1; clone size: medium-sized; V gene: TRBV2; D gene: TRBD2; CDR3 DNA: TGTGCCAGCAGTGGACTAGCGGCCTACAATGAGCAGTTCTTC; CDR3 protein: CASSGLAAYNEQFF
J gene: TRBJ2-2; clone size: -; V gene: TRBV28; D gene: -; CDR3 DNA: TGTGCCAGCTCACATAGGACAGCCGAAACGAACACCGGGGAGCTGTTTTTT; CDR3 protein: CASSHRTAETNTGELFF